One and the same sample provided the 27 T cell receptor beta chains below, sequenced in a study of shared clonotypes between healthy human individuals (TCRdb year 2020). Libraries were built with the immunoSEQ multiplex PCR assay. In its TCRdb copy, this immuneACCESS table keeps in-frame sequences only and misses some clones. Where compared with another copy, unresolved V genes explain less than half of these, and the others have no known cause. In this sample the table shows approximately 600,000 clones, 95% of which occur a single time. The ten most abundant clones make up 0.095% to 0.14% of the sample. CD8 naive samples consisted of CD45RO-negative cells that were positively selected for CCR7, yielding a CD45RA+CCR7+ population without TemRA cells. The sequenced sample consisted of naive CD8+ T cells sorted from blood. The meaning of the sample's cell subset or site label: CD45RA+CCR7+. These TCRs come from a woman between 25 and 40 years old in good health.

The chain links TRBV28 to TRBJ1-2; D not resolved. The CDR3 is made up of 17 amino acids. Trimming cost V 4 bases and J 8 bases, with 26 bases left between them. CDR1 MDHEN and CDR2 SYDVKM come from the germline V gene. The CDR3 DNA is TGTGCCAGCAGTTCACGCAGGCCAGTGACCAGGCCAGAGGGCTACACCTTC. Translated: CASSSRRPVTRPEGYTF.

This CDR3 is CASSQDRQSHGYTF. The DNA of the CDR3 is TGCGCCAGCAGCCAAGATCGCCAGAGCCATGGCTACACCTTC. The rearrangement links TRBV4-1 to TRBJ1-2; D not certain. The CDR3 length is 14 residues. Germline CDR1 and CDR2: MGHRA and YSYEKL. Trimming shortened V by 0 bases and J by 6 bases, and 11 bases separated the two germline ends.

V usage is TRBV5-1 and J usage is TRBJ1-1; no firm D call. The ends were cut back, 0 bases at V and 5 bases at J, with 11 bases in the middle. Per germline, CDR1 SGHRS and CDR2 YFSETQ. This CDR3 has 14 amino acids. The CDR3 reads CASSLGGRGTEAFF. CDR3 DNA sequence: TGCGCCAGCAGCTTGGGGGGAAGAGGTACTGAAGCTTTCTTT.

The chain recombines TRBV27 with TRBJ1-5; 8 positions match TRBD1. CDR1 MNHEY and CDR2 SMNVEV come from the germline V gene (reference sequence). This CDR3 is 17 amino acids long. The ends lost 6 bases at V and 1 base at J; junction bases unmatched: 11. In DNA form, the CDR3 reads TGTGCCAGCAGAGTTGGGGCAGGGACAGGCAGCAATCAGCCCCAGCATTTT. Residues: CASRVGAGTGSNQPQHF.

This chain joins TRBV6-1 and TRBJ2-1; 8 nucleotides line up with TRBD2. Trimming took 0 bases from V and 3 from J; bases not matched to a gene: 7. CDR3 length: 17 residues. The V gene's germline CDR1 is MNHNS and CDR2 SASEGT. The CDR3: CASSEATGLAGYNEQFF. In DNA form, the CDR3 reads TGTGCCAGCAGTGAAGCTACCGGGCTAGCGGGCTACAATGAGCAGTTCTTC.

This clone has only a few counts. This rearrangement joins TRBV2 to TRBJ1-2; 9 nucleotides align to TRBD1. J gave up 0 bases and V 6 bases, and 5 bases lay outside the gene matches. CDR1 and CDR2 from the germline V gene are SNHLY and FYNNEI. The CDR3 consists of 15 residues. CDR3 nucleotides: TGTGCCAGCAGCGGGACAGGGCGAGCTAACTATGGCTACACCTTC. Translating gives CASSGTGRANYGYTF.

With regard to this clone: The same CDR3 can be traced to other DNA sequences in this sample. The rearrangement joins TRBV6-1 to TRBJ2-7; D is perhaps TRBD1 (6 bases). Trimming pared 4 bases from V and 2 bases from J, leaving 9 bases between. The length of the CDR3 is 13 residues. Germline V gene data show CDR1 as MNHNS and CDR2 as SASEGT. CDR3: CASSVTGAYEQYF. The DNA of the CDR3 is TGTGCCAGCAGTGTGACAGGAGCCTACGAGCAGTACTTC.

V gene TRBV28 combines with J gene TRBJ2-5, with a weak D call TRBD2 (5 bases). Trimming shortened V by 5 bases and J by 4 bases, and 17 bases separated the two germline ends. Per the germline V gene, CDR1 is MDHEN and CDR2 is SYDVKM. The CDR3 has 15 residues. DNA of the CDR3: TGTGCCAGCAGTCCACGGGGTCCGGGAAGAGAGACCCAGTACTTC. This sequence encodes CASSPRGPGRETQYF.

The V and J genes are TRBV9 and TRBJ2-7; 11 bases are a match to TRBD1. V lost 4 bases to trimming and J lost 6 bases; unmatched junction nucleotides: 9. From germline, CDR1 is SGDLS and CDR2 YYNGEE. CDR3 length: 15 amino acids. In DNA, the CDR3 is TGTGCCAGCAGCCCTACCGGGACAGGGGGAGGCGAGCAGTACTTC. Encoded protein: CASSPTGTGGGEQYF.

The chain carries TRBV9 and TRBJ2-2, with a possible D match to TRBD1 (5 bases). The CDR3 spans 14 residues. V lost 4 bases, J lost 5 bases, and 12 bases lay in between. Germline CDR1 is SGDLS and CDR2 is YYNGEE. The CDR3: CASSTTTETGELFF. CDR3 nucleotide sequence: TGTGCCAGCAGCACTACGACAGAAACCGGGGAGCTGTTTTTT.

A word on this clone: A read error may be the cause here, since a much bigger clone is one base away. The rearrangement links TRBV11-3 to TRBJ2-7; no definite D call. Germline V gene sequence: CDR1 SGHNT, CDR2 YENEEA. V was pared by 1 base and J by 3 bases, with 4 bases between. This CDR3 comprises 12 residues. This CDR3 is CASSLGSYEQYF. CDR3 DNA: TGTGCCAGCAGCTTAGGGAGCTACGAGCAGTACTTC.

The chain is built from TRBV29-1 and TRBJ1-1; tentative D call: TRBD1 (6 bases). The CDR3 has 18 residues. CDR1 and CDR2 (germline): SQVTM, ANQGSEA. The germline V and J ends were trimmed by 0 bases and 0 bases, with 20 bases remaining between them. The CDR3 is CSVEDPGSGGPMNTEAFF. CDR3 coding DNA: TGCAGCGTTGAAGATCCGGGATCCGGGGGGCCGATGAACACTGAAGCTTTCTTT.

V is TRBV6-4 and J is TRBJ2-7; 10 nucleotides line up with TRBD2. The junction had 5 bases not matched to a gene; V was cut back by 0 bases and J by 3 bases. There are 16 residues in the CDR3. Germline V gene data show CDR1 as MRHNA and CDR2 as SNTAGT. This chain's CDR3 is CASSDSLLAGVYEQYF. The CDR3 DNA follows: TGTGCCAGCAGTGACTCGCTCCTAGCGGGGGTCTACGAGCAGTACTTC.

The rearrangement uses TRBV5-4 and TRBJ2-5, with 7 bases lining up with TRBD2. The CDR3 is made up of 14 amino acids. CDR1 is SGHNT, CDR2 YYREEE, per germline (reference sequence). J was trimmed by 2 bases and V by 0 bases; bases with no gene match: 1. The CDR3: CASSLELAQETQYF. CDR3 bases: TGTGCCAGCAGCTTGGAACTAGCGCAAGAGACCCAGTACTTC.

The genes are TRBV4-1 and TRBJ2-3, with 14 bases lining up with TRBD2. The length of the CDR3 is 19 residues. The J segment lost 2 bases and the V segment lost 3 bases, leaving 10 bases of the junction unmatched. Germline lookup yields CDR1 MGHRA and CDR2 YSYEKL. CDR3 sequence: CASSHRLAGGPVNTDTQYF. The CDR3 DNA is TGCGCCAGCAGCCACCGACTAGCGGGAGGGCCGGTTAACACAGATACGCAGTATTTT.

The DNA for the CDR3 is TGTGCCAGCACGGGAGGTTACGCGAACACCGGGGAGCTGTTTTTT. Amino acids: CASTGGYANTGELFF. The chain is built from TRBV2 and TRBJ2-2; 7 bases align to TRBD2. Trimming removed 7 bases from V and 0 bases from J; junction bases left unmatched: 5. This CDR3 has 15 residues. Germline CDR1 SNHLY, CDR2 FYNNEI.

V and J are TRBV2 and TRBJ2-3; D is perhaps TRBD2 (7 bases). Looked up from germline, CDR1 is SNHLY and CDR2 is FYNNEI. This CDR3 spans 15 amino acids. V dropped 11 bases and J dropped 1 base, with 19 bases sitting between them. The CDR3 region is CALEYGGPGTDTQYF. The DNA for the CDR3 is TGTGCCTTGGAGTACGGGGGGCCGGGCACAGATACGCAGTATTTT. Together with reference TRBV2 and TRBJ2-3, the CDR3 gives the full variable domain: EPEVTQTPSHQVTQMGQEVILRCVPISNHLYFYWYRQILGQKVEFLVSFYNNEISEKSEIFDDQFSVERPDGSNFTLKIRSTKLEDSAMYFCALEYGGPGTDTQYFGPGTRLTVL.

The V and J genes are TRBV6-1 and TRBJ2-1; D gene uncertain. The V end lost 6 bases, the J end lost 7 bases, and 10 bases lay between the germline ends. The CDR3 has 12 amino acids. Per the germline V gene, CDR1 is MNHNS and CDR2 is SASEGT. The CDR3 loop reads CASRLPSNEQFF. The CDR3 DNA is TGTGCCAGCAGGTTGCCTAGTAATGAGCAGTTCTTC.

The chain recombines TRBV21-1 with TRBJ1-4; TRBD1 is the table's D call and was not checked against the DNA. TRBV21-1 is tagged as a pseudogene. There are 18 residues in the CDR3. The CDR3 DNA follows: TGTGCCAGCAGCTCCCTCTGCCGCCCAGGGGAAACTAATGAAAAACTGTTTTTT. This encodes CASSSLCRPGETNEKLFF.

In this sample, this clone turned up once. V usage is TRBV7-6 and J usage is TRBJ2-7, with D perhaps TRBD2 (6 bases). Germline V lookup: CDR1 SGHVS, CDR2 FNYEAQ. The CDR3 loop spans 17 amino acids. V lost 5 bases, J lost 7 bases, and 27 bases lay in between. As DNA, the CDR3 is TGTGCCAGCAGCCCCAGTAGCGGACTGACCATCGGCGCGGAGCAGTACTTC. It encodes CASSPSSGLTIGAEQYF.

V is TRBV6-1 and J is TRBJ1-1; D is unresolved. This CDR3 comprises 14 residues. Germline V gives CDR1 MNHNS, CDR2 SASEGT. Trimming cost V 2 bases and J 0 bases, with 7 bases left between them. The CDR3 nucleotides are TGTGCCAGCAGTGAATTACACGTGAACACTGAAGCTTTCTTT. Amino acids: CASSELHVNTEAFF.

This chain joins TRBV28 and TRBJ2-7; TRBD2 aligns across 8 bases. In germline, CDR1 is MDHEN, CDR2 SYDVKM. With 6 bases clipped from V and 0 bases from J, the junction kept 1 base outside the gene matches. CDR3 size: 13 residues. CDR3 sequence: CASRLADSYEQYF. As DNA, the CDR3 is TGTGCCAGCAGACTAGCGGACTCCTACGAGCAGTACTTC.

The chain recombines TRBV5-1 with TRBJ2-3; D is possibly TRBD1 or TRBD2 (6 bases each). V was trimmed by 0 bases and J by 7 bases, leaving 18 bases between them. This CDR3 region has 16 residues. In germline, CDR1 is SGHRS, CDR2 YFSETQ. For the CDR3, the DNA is TGCGCCAGCAGCTTGGAACGAGACGGGGGCTTACATACGCAGTATTTT. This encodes CASSLERDGGLHTQYF.

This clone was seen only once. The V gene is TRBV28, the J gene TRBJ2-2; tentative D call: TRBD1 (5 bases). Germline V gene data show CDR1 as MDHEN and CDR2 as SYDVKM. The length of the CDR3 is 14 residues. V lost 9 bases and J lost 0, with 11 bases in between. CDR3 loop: CASTGSANTGELFF. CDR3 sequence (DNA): TGTGCCAGTACAGGATCCGCGAACACCGGGGAGCTGTTTTTT.

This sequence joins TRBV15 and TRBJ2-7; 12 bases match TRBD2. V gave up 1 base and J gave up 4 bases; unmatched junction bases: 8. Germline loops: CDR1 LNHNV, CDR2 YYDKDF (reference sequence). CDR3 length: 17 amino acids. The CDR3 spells CATSRVGLAGKGYEQYF. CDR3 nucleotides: TGTGCCACCAGCAGAGTGGGACTAGCGGGTAAGGGGTACGAGCAGTACTTC. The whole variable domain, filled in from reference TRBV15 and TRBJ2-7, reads DAMVIQNPRYQVTQFGKPVTLSCSQTLNHNVMYWYQQKSSQAPKLLFHYYDKDFNNEADTPDNFQSRRPNTSFCFLDIRSPGLGDTAMYLCATSRVGLAGKGYEQYFGPGTRLTVT.

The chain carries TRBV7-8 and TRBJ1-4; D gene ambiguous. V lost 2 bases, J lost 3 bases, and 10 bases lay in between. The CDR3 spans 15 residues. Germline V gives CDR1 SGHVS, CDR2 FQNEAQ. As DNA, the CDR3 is TGTGCCAGCAGCTTATCGATCCAAGCTAATGAAAAACTGTTTTTT. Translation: CASSLSIQANEKLFF.

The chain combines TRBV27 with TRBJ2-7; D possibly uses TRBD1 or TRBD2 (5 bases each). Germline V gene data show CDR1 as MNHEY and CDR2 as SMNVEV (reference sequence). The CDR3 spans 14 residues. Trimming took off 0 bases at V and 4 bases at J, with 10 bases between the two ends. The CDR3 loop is CASSLSGALYEQYF. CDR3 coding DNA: TGTGCCAGCAGTTTATCCGGGGCCCTATACGAGCAGTACTTC.